This T cell receptor beta chain was retrieved from a study of technical replicates of blood from a few donors. This CDR3 has 15 amino acids. V was clipped by 5 bases and J by 4 bases; unmatched bases: 8. Germline V gene sequence: CDR1 SGHVS, CDR2 FQNEAQ. Some clones are missing from TCRdb's copy, which holds only in-frame ones; the method was immunoSEQ multiplex PCR. The sample includes about 95,000 clones, 85% to 95% of them seen just once. The TCR was taken from a human donor in good health. Sequencing was done on a sample of T cells isolated from PBMCs. V usage is TRBV7-8 and J usage is TRBJ1-5; the match to TRBD1 covers 7 bases. CDR3 loop: CASSHNTGVNQPQHF. The DNA for the CDR3 is TGTGCCAGCAGCCACAATACAGGGGTTAATCAGCCCCAGCATTTT.